The rows below give T cell receptor beta chains drawn from one sample of a study of blood T cell repertoires in COVID-19. Using immunoSEQ multiplex PCR, the repertoire was profiled, and TCRdb retains in-frame clones only, with some absent. This sample has under 300,000 clones, with roughly 80% found just once. The sample consisted of peripheral blood. The receptors come from a human donor with COVID-19, enrolled during active disease. The donor label of this sample is uncertain. CDR3s include the opening cysteine and the closing phenylalanine or tryptophan. Each record gives: D gene, V gene, clone size, J gene, CDR3 DNA, CDR3 protein. D genes are given only for firm matches. Clone sizes are given selectively: once, few, many, or a class where the clone is expanded.

>.|TRBV5-8|.|TRBJ2-5
TGTGCCAGCAGCCCCGAGGCCGGGGAGACCCAGTACTTC
CASSPEAGETQYF
>.|TRBV28|.|TRBJ1-1
TGTGCCAGCAGCGGTACAGGGTTACGAGAAGCTTTCTTT
CASSGTGLREAFF
>.|TRBV2|once|TRBJ2-7
TGTGCCAGCACCTCAGGGGAGTTCTACGAGCAGTACTTC
CASTSGEFYEQYF
>.|TRBV3-1/TRBV3-2|.|TRBJ1-2
TGTGCCAGCAGCCCCACGGGATTTTCCTATGGCTACACCTTC
CASSPTGFSYGYTF
>TRBD1|TRBV2|.|TRBJ1-6
TGTGCCAGCAGCTCTGACAGGGGTCCGTCACCCCTCCACTTT
CASSSDRGPSPLHF
>.|TRBV28|.|TRBJ1-2
TGTGCCAGCAGTTTTCCCGGGGGGTTCCGTATCGGTGGCTACACCTTC
CASSFPGGFRIGGYTF
>.|TRBV20-1|.|TRBJ1-5
TGCAGTGCTAGTGAGGGGGACAAGCCCCAGCATTTT
CSASEGDKPQHF
>.|TRBV25-1|.|TRBJ1-3
TGTGCCAGCAGTGGGCCAGGGGAGGGAAACACCATATATTTT
CASSGPGEGNTIYF
>TRBD1|TRBV27|.|TRBJ1-1
TGTGCCAGCAGTTGGGGACAGGGGGCAGGAGCTGAAGCTTTCTTT
CASSWGQGAGAEAFF
>TRBD1|TRBV18|.|TRBJ2-3
TGTGCCAGCTCACCCATAGACAGGGGCACAGATACGCAGTATTTT
CASSPIDRGTDTQYF
>TRBD2|TRBV27|.|TRBJ2-7
TGTGCCAGCAGTTCCCCCGGACTAGCGGGAGTGCACGAGCAGTACTTC
CASSSPGLAGVHEQYF
>TRBD2|TRBV11-2|.|TRBJ2-7
TGTGCCAGCAGCTTCGGACTAGCGGGTTCCTACGAGCAGTACTTC
CASSFGLAGSYEQYF
>TRBD1|TRBV28|.|TRBJ1-1
TGTGCCAGCAGTACACAGGGGACGAACACTGAAGCTTTCTTT
CASSTQGTNTEAFF
>TRBD1|TRBV19|.|TRBJ2-7
TGTGCCAGTAGTATTTTCCCGACAGGGATGGGTTCCTACGAGCAGTACTTC
CASSIFPTGMGSYEQYF
>.|TRBV7-9|.|TRBJ1-1
TGTGCCAGCAGCCTCGACAGAACGAACACTGAAGCTTTCTTT
CASSLDRTNTEAFF
>.|TRBV6-5|once|TRBJ1-4
TGTGCCAGCAGTTACTACGGGCTCGGACAGTGGGAAAAACTGTTTTTT
CASSYYGLGQWEKLFF
>TRBD2|TRBV19|once|TRBJ2-7
TGTGCCAGTTCCACGTGGGGAGGGCCAACATACGAGCAGTACTTC
CASSTWGGPTYEQYF
>TRBD2|TRBV9|.|TRBJ2-1
TGTGCCAGCAGCGGGACTAGCGGGAGTGACAATGAGCAGTTCTTC
CASSGTSGSDNEQFF
>.|TRBV29-1|few|TRBJ2-5
TGCAGCGCCCACGACAGCCAAGAGACCCAGTACTTC
CSAHDSQETQYF
>TRBD2|TRBV29-1|.|TRBJ2-1
TGCAGCGTCTCGCGGGGGGAGCGGGAGGGCCGGTCCTACAATGAGCAGTTCTTC
CSVSRGEREGRSYNEQFF
>.|TRBV6-5|.|TRBJ1-3
TGTGCCAGCAGCGCCGTAGCAGGGTCCGGAAACACCATATATTTT
CASSAVAGSGNTIYF
>TRBD1|TRBV28|.|TRBJ1-5
TGTGCCAGCAGTAAGTACAGGGGTAGCAATCAGCCCCAGCATTTT
CASSKYRGSNQPQHF
>.|TRBV11-2|few|TRBJ1-5
TGTGCCAGCAGCTTAGGTCTCAGCAATCAGCCCCAGCATTTT
CASSLGLSNQPQHF
>TRBD1|TRBV9|.|TRBJ1-1
TGTGCCAGCAAAGGACAGGGGACAGCTGAAGCTTTCTTT
CASKGQGTAEAFF
>.|TRBV7-2|once|TRBJ2-3
TGTGCCAGCAGCAAAAACGGGGGTACAGATACGCAGTATTTT
CASSKNGGTDTQYF
>TRBD1|TRBV2|.|TRBJ1-5
TGTGCCAGCAAGAGGACAGGGGATCAGCCCCAGCATTTT
CASKRTGDQPQHF
>.|TRBV6-1|.|TRBJ1-5
TGTGCCAGCAGTGAAGGCCCCCCCCGGGTTGGATGGGGCAATCAGCCCCAGCATTTT
CASSEGPPRVGWGNQPQHF
>TRBD1|TRBV29-1|.|TRBJ2-3
TGCAGCGTCCTGAGACAGGGGGCTAGGACAGATACGCAGTATTTT
CSVLRQGARTDTQYF
>.|TRBV12-3/TRBV12-4|.|TRBJ1-5
TGTGCCAGCAGTTTCGGGGGGGCCCAGCATTTT
CASSFGGAQHF
>TRBD1|TRBV6-5|once|TRBJ1-1
TGTGCCAGCACCCCCCCGCTGGGACAGTCCACTGAAGCTTTCTTT
CASTPPLGQSTEAFF
>TRBD2|TRBV5-1|few|TRBJ2-3
TGCGCCAGCAGCCCCCTAGCGGGGGCTAGCACAGATACGCAGTATTTT
CASSPLAGASTDTQYF
>.|TRBV5-1|few|TRBJ2-3
TGCGCCAGCAGTTTTGGAGCGGACACAGATACGCAGTATTTT
CASSFGADTDTQYF
>.|TRBV7-3|.|TRBJ2-1
TGTGCCAGCAGCTTAACGGGCGGGAACCGGCTCGATGAGCAGTTCTTC
CASSLTGGNRLDEQFF
>.|TRBV6-5|.|TRBJ2-5
TGTGCCAGCAGCGGACAGTACCAAGAGACCCAGTACTTC
CASSGQYQETQYF
>.|TRBV11-2|few|TRBJ1-5
TGTGCCAGCAGCTTAGATCTAGGATTGGATTATCAGCCCCAGCATTTT
CASSLDLGLDYQPQHF
>.|TRBV6-5|.|TRBJ1-1
TGTGCCAGCAGGCCCAGTAGGAGGTGGAACACTGAAGCTTTCTTT
CASRPSRRWNTEAFF
>.|TRBV20-1|.|TRBJ1-2
TGCAGTGCTAGTATCCGGGGGGACGGCTACACCTTC
CSASIRGDGYTF
>.|TRBV19|.|TRBJ1-5
TGTGCCAGTAGTATCGCCTGGACTAGTCAGCCCCAGCATTTT
CASSIAWTSQPQHF
>.|TRBV28|.|TRBJ1-5
TGTGCCAGCGGGGAAGGGGATAATCAGCCCCAGCATTTT
CASGEGDNQPQHF
>TRBD2|TRBV5-1|.|TRBJ2-1
TGCGCCAGCACCACGACGCTACTAGCGGGGAATGAGCAGTTCTTC
CASTTTLLAGNEQFF
>TRBD2|TRBV9|.|TRBJ2-7
TGTGCCAGCAGCGAGGGACTAGCGGGAAATGAAGGCGAGCAGTACTTC
CASSEGLAGNEGEQYF
>.|TRBV9|.|TRBJ1-1
TGTGCCAGCTCACGCCGGAGAGAGAACACTGAAGCTTTCTTT
CASSRRRENTEAFF
>TRBD1|TRBV27|few|TRBJ1-2
TGTGCCAGCAGTACGACAGGGAATGGCTACACCTTC
CASSTTGNGYTF
>TRBD1|TRBV5-1|.|TRBJ2-5
TGCGCCAGCAGCACGTGGACAGGCGATCAAGAGACCCAGTACTTC
CASSTWTGDQETQYF
>TRBD2|TRBV29-1|.|TRBJ2-7
TGCAGCGTTGTAGCGGGCGGCTACGAGCAGTACTTC
CSVVAGGYEQYF